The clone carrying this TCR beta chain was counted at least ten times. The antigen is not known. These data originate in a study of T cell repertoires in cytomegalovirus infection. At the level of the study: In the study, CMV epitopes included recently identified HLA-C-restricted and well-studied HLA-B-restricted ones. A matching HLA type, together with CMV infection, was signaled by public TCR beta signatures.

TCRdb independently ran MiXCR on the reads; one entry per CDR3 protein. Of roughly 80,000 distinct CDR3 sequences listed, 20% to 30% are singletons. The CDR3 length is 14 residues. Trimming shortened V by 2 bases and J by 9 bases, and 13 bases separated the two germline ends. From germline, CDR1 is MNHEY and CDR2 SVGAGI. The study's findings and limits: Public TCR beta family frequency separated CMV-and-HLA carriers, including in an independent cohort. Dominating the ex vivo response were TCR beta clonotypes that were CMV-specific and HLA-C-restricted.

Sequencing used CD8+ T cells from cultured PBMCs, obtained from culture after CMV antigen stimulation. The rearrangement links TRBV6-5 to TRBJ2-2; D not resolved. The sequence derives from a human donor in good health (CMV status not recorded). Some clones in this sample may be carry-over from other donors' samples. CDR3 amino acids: CASSYRSDPRELFF. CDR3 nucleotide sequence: TGTGCCAGCAGTTACCGGTCAGACCCCCGGGAGCTGTTTTTT.